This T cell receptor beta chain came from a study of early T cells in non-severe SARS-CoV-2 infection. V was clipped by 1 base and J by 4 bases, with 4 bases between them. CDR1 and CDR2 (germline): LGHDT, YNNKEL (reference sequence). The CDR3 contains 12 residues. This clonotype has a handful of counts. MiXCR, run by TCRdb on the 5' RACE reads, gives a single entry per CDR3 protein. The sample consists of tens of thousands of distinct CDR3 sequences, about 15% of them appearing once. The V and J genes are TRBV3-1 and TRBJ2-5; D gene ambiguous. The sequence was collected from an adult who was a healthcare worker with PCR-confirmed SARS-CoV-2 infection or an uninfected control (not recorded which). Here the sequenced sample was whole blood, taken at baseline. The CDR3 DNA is TGTGCCAGCAGCCAAGCGACAGAGACCCAGTACTTC. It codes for CASSQATETQYF.